This T cell receptor (beta chain) was captured by sequencing in a study of blood T cell repertoires in COVID-19. Looking at the study overall: The analysed material was cDNA or gDNA that came from T cells, B-cell-depleted T cells, or PBMCs.

Measured with immunoSEQ multiplex PCR; TCRdb has only the in-frame clones, and not every one. This table holds a few hundred thousand clones, approximately 85% found once. The V gene's germline CDR1 is KGHSH and CDR2 LQKENI. The V end was cut by 5 bases, the J end by 1 base, with 13 bases between. This CDR3 has 15 residues. Sequenced sample: PBMCs or T cells enriched from blood (not recorded which). This chain uses TRBV18 with TRBJ2-3; D is possibly TRBD2 (5 bases). This sequence was found in a young man who had recovered from COVID-19. The CDR3 bases are TGTGCCAGCTCAGTGGAGGTGGTTGGCACAGATACGCAGTATTTT. Its protein product is CASSVEVVGTDTQYF.